Below are 5 T cell receptor beta chains sequenced from a single sample in a study of siplizumab effects on memory and regulatory T cells. Produced via immunoSEQ multiplex PCR; TCRdb's table is partial and in-frame only. The sample yields around 100,000 clones, around 95% seen once. Material for sequencing was Tregs sorted from blood. The receptor source for this set is a human donor in good health.

The genes are TRBV27 and TRBJ2-7, with 10 bases identical to TRBD1. Germline V lookup: CDR1 MNHEY, CDR2 SMNVEV (reference sequence). This CDR3 has 15 amino acids. V lost 6 bases and J lost 5; bases outside the gene matches: 10. In DNA, the CDR3 is TGTGCCAGCAGAATGCCCGGGACAGGGGCCCACGAGCAGTACTTC. It codes for CASRMPGTGAHEQYF.

CDR3 DNA: TGTGCCTGGAGTTTCCATGGCACTCCGAACACTGAAGCTTTCTTT. This translates into CAWSFHGTPNTEAFF. The genes are TRBV30 and TRBJ1-1, with D unresolved. The CDR3 contains 15 residues. The germline CDR1 and CDR2 sequences are GTSNPN and SVGIG (reference sequence). Trimming took 2 bases from V and 1 from J, leaving 14 bases between them.

This clone came up once. V usage is TRBV6-1 and J usage is TRBJ2-6, with TRBD1 as a possible D gene (5 bases). The CDR3 length is 17 residues. Trimming took off 2 bases at V and 0 bases at J, with 11 bases between the two ends. From germline, CDR1 is MNHNS and CDR2 SASEGT. Here the CDR3 reads CASSEFTGSSGANVLTF. The CDR3 DNA sequence: TGTGCCAGCAGTGAATTTACAGGAAGCTCTGGGGCCAACGTCCTGACTTTC.

The chain recombines TRBV5-1 with TRBJ2-5; a possible D gene is TRBD1 (5 bases). Looked up from germline, CDR1 is SGHRS and CDR2 is YFSETQ. The CDR3 consists of 18 residues. V was shortened by 0 bases and J by 2 bases, with 20 bases between the two germline ends. CDR3 in amino acids: CASSLVLGASLEQETQYF. The CDR3 nucleotides are TGCGCCAGCAGCTTGGTTCTTGGGGCGTCATTAGAACAAGAGACCCAGTACTTC. The full variable domain, in which reference TRBV5-1 and TRBJ2-5 provide the parts outside the CDR3, is KAGVTQTPRYLIKTRGQQVTLSCSPISGHRSVSWYQQTPGQGLQFLFEYFSETQRNKGNFPGRFSGRQFSNSRSEMNVSTLELGDSALYLCASSLVLGASLEQETQYFGPGTRLLVL.

V gene TRBV7-8 combines with J gene TRBJ2-5, with 8 bases lining up with TRBD1. The germline CDR1 and CDR2 sequences are SGHVS and FQNEAQ. The CDR3 runs 15 residues. The trim removed 2 bases at V and 5 bases at J, leaving 7 bases unmatched. The CDR3 nucleotides are TGTGCCAGCAGCTTATCGGGACAGGACGGGGAGACCCAGTACTTC. This gives the protein CASSLSGQDGETQYF.